This is a list of T cell receptor beta chains from one sample in a study of sequential checkpoint blockade in melanoma. The assay was immunoSEQ multiplex PCR, and TCRdb's table has in-frame clones only and misses some. The sample holds some 5,000 clones, around 79% seen once. Sequencing used CD8+ T cells sorted from blood (inferred from file names), obtained from a patient given nivolumab and ipilimumab in sequence. Source of these receptors: a human donor with melanoma. The CDR3 runs from the conserved cysteine through the conserved F or W. Each record gives: D gene, J gene, clone size, V gene, CDR3 DNA, CDR3 protein. A D gene is named only where the DNA matches it firmly. Rows may omit the clone size; those that give it use once, few, many or a size class.

TRBD1 | TRBJ2-5 | NA | TRBV19 | TGTGCCAGTAGTCCCCTACAGGGGCCGTTCCAAGAGACCCAGTACTTC | CASSPLQGPFQETQYF
TRBD2 | TRBJ2-1 | NA | TRBV28 | TGTGCCAGCAGTTTCTTACTAGCGGGAGTTAATGAGCAGTTCTTC | CASSFLLAGVNEQFF
TRBD1 | TRBJ2-6 | NA | TRBV9 | TGTGCCAGCAGCGGGGATGGGACAGGGGCTACCTCTGGGGCCAACGTCCTGACTTTC | CASSGDGTGATSGANVLTF
NA | TRBJ1-3 | once | TRBV19 | TGTGCCAGTAGTCCTCCCAGGGTGTCTGGAAACACCATATATTTT | CASSPPRVSGNTIYF
TRBD2 | TRBJ2-7 | NA | TRBV4-1 | TGCGCCAGCAGCCAGGCAGCGGGAAGGTACGAGCAGTACTTC | CASSQAAGRYEQYF
NA | TRBJ2-1 | NA | TRBV11-3 | TGTGCCAGCAGCTTAGAGTTGTCTCCCAATGAGCAGTTCTTC | CASSLELSPNEQFF
TRBD1 | TRBJ1-2 | NA | TRBV2 | TGTGCCAGCATCTCCAGACAGGGAGAACTGGGCTACACCTTC | CASISRQGELGYTF
NA | TRBJ2-1 | NA | TRBV6-6 | TGTGCCAGCAGTCAAAGCGGATACAATGAGCAGTTCTTC | CASSQSGYNEQFF
NA | TRBJ1-5 | NA | TRBV9 | TGTGCCAGCAGCCCAGGTCAGGGCCGCAATCAGCCCCAGCATTTT | CASSPGQGRNQPQHF
TRBD2 | TRBJ2-2 | NA | TRBV7-6 | TGTGCCAGCAGCTTATCCGAGCGGGAGGGCCGCATGGCCACCGGGGAGCTGTTTTTT | CASSLSEREGRMATGELFF
TRBD2 | TRBJ2-1 | NA | TRBV5-6 | TGTGCCAGCATCGGGGGGGAATCCTACAATGAGCAGTTCTTC | CASIGGESYNEQFF
NA | TRBJ2-3 | NA | TRBV7-9 | TGTGCCAGCAGCTTGAGTTACGGTATCCTCGCAGATACGCAGTATTTT | CASSLSYGILADTQYF
NA | TRBJ1-2 | NA | TRBV6-5 | TGTGCCAGCAGAGAGAGCTATGGCTACACCTTC | CASRESYGYTF
TRBD2 | TRBJ2-7 | NA | TRBV28 | TGTGCCAGCAGTTGGAGCGGGAGCTCCTACGAGCAGTACTTC | CASSWSGSSYEQYF
NA | TRBJ1-1 | NA | TRBV7-2 | TGTGCCAGCAGCTTAGGACCCCAGGGCACTGAAGCTTTCTTT | CASSLGPQGTEAFF
TRBD1 | TRBJ2-4 | NA | TRBV11-2 | TGTGCCAGCAGCTTAGGTCCAGGGGGCGGGAACATTCAGTACTTC | CASSLGPGGGNIQYF
NA | TRBJ2-1 | NA | TRBV7-6 | TGTGCCAGCAGCCAGGCTGGGGCATACAATGAGCAGTTCTTC | CASSQAGAYNEQFF
NA | TRBJ2-2 | NA | TRBV15 | TGTGCCACCAGCAGAGACCCGGGCGAGGGCACCGGGGAGCTGTTTTTT | CATSRDPGEGTGELFF
TRBD1 | TRBJ1-2 | NA | TRBV9 | TGTGCCAGCAGGAGCCCGGGACAGCCGAACTATGGCTACACCTTC | CASRSPGQPNYGYTF
NA | TRBJ1-1 | once | TRBV2 | TGTGCCAGCAGTGAAGCGCTGGGGGGATACACTGAAGCTTTCTTT | CASSEALGGYTEAFF
TRBD1 | TRBJ2-7 | NA | TRBV15 | TGTGCCACCGGGACAGGGGTGGTCGAGCAGTACTTC | CATGTGVVEQYF
NA | TRBJ2-1 | NA | TRBV7-9 | TGTGCCAGCAGCTTAACCCAGGCTATTAACAATGAGCAGTTCTTC | CASSLTQAINNEQFF
NA | TRBJ1-1 | few | TRBV6-8 | TGTGCCAGCTCAGGGTTCACTGAAGCTTTCTTT | CASSGFTEAFF
TRBD2 | TRBJ2-1 | once | TRBV7-7 | TGTGCCAGCAGCCCGTTAGCGGGGGGGCCCAATGAGCAGTTCTTC | CASSPLAGGPNEQFF
NA | TRBJ2-7 | NA | TRBV7-8 | TGTGCCAGCTCCGGGGTGGGCACCTCCTACGAGCAGTACTTC | CASSGVGTSYEQYF
NA | TRBJ1-3 | NA | TRBV7-8 | TGTGCCAGCAGCCAGGTAGAGGGTACGCGCTCTGGAAACACCATATATTTT | CASSQVEGTRSGNTIYF
TRBD1 | TRBJ2-7 | NA | TRBV12-5 | TGTGCTAGTGGTCCCGGGACAGGGGTTAGAGGCGAGCAGTACTTC | CASGPGTGVRGEQYF
TRBD2 | TRBJ2-5 | NA | TRBV7-7 | TGTGCTAGCAGCTTAGGACCGGGACTAGCGGGAGAAGAGACCCAGTACTTC | CASSLGPGLAGEETQYF
NA | TRBJ2-2 | NA | TRBV13 | TGTGCCAGCAGCTGGGAGGATGCAGCTAACACCGGGGAGCTGTTTTTT | CASSWEDAANTGELFF
NA | TRBJ2-7 | NA | TRBV5-6 | TGTGCCAGCAGCTCAAACAGGTTCTACGAGCAGTACTTC | CASSSNRFYEQYF
TRBD1 | TRBJ2-7 | NA | TRBV6-5 | TGTGCCACCAGAGGGACAGGGAACTACGAGCAGTACTTC | CATRGTGNYEQYF
NA | TRBJ1-2 | NA | TRBV19 | TGTGCCAGTAATTCAGACACGTATGGCTACACCTTC | CASNSDTYGYTF
TRBD1 | TRBJ2-7 | NA | TRBV7-9 | TGTGCCAGCAGCTCCCCGGACAGGGTAGGCGGGCAGTACTTC | CASSSPDRVGGQYF
TRBD1 | TRBJ1-2 | NA | TRBV4-2 | TGTGCCAGCAGCCAAGATCGACAGGGTTGGGGCTACACCTTC | CASSQDRQGWGYTF
TRBD1 | TRBJ1-4 | NA | TRBV9 | TGTGCCAGCAGCCCCACCTCGGACAGGGAAAATGAAAAACTGTTTTTT | CASSPTSDRENEKLFF
TRBD2 | TRBJ2-3 | NA | TRBV10-3 | TGTGCCATCACGGCGGGGGGGCCGGCAGATACGCAGTATTTT | CAITAGGPADTQYF
NA | TRBJ1-1 | few | TRBV6-1 | TGTGCCAGCAGTGAATTAGGGGTACGAGAAACTGAAGCTTTCTTT | CASSELGVRETEAFF
TRBD1 | TRBJ2-5 | NA | TRBV10-3 | TGTGCCATCAGTGTTCGACAGGGGTTCGGGGAGACCCAGTACTTC | CAISVRQGFGETQYF
NA | TRBJ1-3 | once | TRBV7-3 | TGTGCCAGCACTTTTACCGGGACTTTGAGCTCTGGAAACACCATATATTTT | CASTFTGTLSSGNTIYF
TRBD2 | TRBJ2-7 | NA | TRBV5-6 | TGTGCCAGCAGCAGCGGGACTAGTGGGCGCGAGCAGTACTTC | CASSSGTSGREQYF
NA | TRBJ1-1 | NA | TRBV13 | TGTGCCAGCAGCTTAGTACAGGGTGACACTGAAGCTTTCTTT | CASSLVQGDTEAFF
TRBD1 | TRBJ2-7 | NA | TRBV4-2 | TGTGCCAGCAGCCAGCTCCAGGGGGCTGGGGAGCAGTACTTC | CASSQLQGAGEQYF
TRBD1 | TRBJ2-7 | NA | TRBV5-1 | TGCGCCAGCAGCCTGGGACAGGGGGCTCGCGAGCAGTACTTC | CASSLGQGAREQYF